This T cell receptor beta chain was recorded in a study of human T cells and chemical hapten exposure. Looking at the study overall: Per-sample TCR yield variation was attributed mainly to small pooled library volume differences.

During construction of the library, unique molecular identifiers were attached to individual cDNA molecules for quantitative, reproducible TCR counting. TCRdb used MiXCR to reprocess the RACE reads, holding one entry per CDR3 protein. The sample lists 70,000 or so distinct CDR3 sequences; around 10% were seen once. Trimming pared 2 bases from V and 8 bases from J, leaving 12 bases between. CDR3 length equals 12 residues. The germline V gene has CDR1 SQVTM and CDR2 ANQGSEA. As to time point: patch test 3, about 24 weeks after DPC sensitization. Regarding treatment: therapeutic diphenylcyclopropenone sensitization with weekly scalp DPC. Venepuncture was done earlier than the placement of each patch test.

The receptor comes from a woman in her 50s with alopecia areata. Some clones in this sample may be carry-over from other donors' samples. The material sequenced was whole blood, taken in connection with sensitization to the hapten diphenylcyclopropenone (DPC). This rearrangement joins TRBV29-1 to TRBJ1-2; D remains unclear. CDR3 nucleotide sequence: TGCAGCGTTGAATGGGAGGGCGGCGGCTACACCTTC. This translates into CSVEWEGGGYTF.